These 17 T cell receptor beta chains came from one sample sequenced in a study of identical twins (dated by TCRdb to 2016 to 2017). Libraries were built with 5' RACE. Sequencing took place on an Illumina HiSeq 2000. The raw public data were reprocessed by TCRdb itself: fastp quality trimming at Q25, MiXCR clonotype calling, in-frame beta chains only. Rows matching on CDR3 protein sequence are summarized as one entry with the most common DNA and genes. The sample table holds roughly 240,000 distinct CDR3 sequences, of which 5.5% to 7% were seen once. Approximately 3.6% of the sample is held by the ten biggest clonotypes. The data also belong to a second study, concerning yellow fever vaccine responses in identical twins.

The specimen sequenced was memory (CD45RO+) T cells sorted from blood. The intended sense of this specimen's cell subset or site label: CD45RO+ enriched T cells. Receptors originate from a woman between 18 and 29 years old in good health.

The rearrangement joins TRBV5-1 to TRBJ2-7; the D gene is possibly TRBD2 (6 bases). With 2 bases removed from V and 6 bases from J, the gap between germline ends came to 12 bases. Looked up from germline, CDR1 is SGHRS and CDR2 is YFSETQ. The CDR3 length is 13 residues. The CDR3 reads CASSLTGEGEQYF. The CDR3 nucleotides are TGCGCCAGCAGCTTAACGGGAGAAGGCGAGCAGTACTTC.

In its sample, this clonotype was seen a few times. V and J are TRBV5-5 and TRBJ2-7, with D perhaps TRBD1 (6 bases). Germline V lookup: CDR1 SGHKS, CDR2 YYEKEE (reference sequence). V was trimmed by 3 bases and J by 0 bases, leaving 10 bases between them. This CDR3 contains 14 residues. CDR3 residues: CASSSLTGSYEQYF. For the CDR3, the DNA is TGTGCCAGCAGCTCCTTGACAGGCTCCTACGAGCAGTACTTC.

This clonotype was observed many times. The rearrangement joins TRBV12-3 or TRBV12-4 to TRBJ1-5; TRBD1 might be the D (5 bases). Between the trimmed V and J ends, which lost 6 bases and 6 bases, there was a span of 24 bases. The CDR3 loop spans 17 amino acids. The CDR3 DNA is TGTGCCAGCAGCCCCGCGAGGGGTTCGGCCAGGGCTCAGCCCCAGCATTTT. This gives the protein CASSPARGSARAQPQHF.

This clonotype was seen only a few times. CDR3 loop: CASSQGGGRSDTQYF. In nucleotides, the CDR3 is TGTGCCAGCAGCCAAGGTGGCGGGAGGTCAGATACGCAGTATTTT. The chain is built from TRBV14 and TRBJ2-3; 8 bases match TRBD2. Germline trimming cut 1 base from V and 4 bases from J; bases unmatched to any gene: 4. From germline, CDR1 is SGHDN and CDR2 FVKESK. This CDR3 is 15 amino acids long.

This clonotype was recorded a few times. The V gene is TRBV7-8, the J gene TRBJ2-1; TRBD2 aligns across 9 bases. Germline V CDR1 and CDR2: SGHVS, FQNEAQ. This CDR3 has 16 amino acids. With 0 bases clipped from V and 9 bases from J, the junction kept 9 bases outside the gene matches. CDR3 residues: CASSLASSGRMSEQFF. In nucleotides, the CDR3 is TGTGCCAGCAGCTTAGCGTCAAGCGGGAGGATGAGTGAGCAGTTCTTC.

This clonotype was counted at least ten times. The chain combines TRBV6-2 or TRBV6-3 with TRBJ2-3, with a weak D call TRBD2 (5 bases). Germline CDR1 and CDR2: MNHEY and SVGEGT. This CDR3 has 17 amino acids. V shed 2 bases and J shed 4 bases, with 19 bases lying between them. CDR3 nucleotide sequence: TGTGCCAGCAGTTACCCCCCGGACTGGAAGGGCGCAGATACGCAGTATTTT. Translated: CASSYPPDWKGADTQYF.

The chain recombines TRBV18 with TRBJ1-1; TRBD1 agrees at 7 bases. Germline trimming cut 0 bases from V and 5 bases from J; bases unmatched to any gene: 12. The CDR3 extends over 17 amino acids. Germline V lookup: CDR1 KGHSH, CDR2 LQKENI. CDR3 amino acids: CASSPPEGGPGRTEAFF. The DNA for the CDR3 is TGTGCCAGCTCACCACCAGAAGGGGGCCCGGGAAGGACTGAAGCTTTCTTT.

The chain is built from TRBV5-1 and TRBJ2-3, with 8 bases matching TRBD2. This CDR3 has 17 amino acids. The V and J ends lost 0 bases and 6 bases, in that order; junction bases with no gene match: 12. Per germline, CDR1 SGHRS and CDR2 YFSETQ. CDR3 sequence (DNA): TGCGCCAGCAGCTTGGTGGTTAGCGGGATTTTTGCCGATACGCAGTATTTT. This codes for CASSLVVSGIFADTQYF.

This clonotype was counted only a few times. The V call is TRBV20-1, the J call TRBJ2-1; TRBD1 aligns across 7 bases. V trimming: 6 bases; J trimming: 1 base; junction bases outside the gene matches: 6. The CDR3 runs to 14 residues. The germline gives CDR1 DFQATT, CDR2 SNEGSKA (reference sequence). CDR3 DNA: TGCAGTGCGGACGCAGGGGGTTCCTACAATGAGCAGTTCTTC. This encodes CSADAGGSYNEQFF.

This clonotype has only a few counts. The chain carries TRBV7-8 and TRBJ1-2; the D gene is possibly TRBD1 (6 bases). The V and J ends lost 5 bases and 7 bases respectively, with 20 bases between them. Per germline, CDR1 SGHVS and CDR2 FQNEAQ. The CDR3 has 15 amino acids. The CDR3, as DNA: TGTGCCAGCAGCCCTCAAACGTCAGGGGCTGGTGGCTACACCTTC. Translating gives CASSPQTSGAGGYTF.

This clonotype was recorded a few times. This sequence joins TRBV11-2 and TRBJ2-7; 8 positions match TRBD1. After removal of 6 bases from V and 7 bases from J, the junction contained 8 bases not matched to a gene. The CDR3 has 13 residues. CDR1 and CDR2 from the germline V gene are SGHAT and FQNNGV. CDR3 residues: CASSFGQGNEQYV. CDR3 DNA sequence: TGTGCCAGCAGTTTCGGACAGGGTAATGAGCAGTACGTC.

The CDR3, as DNA: TGCGCCAGCAGCTTGATGCCGAAGGGGGCTGAAGCTTTCTTT. It encodes CASSLMPKGAEAFF. V and J are TRBV5-1 and TRBJ1-1; tentatively, D is TRBD1 (6 bases). The V end lost 1 base, the J end lost 6 bases, and 13 bases lay between the germline ends. The CDR3 spans 14 residues. From germline, CDR1 is SGHRS and CDR2 YFSETQ.

This clonotype was seen ten or more times. V gene TRBV20-1 combines with J gene TRBJ2-1, with D perhaps matching TRBD2 (7 bases). Trimming took off 0 bases at V and 6 bases at J, with 18 bases between the two ends. The germline V gene encodes CDR1 DFQATT and CDR2 SNEGSKA (reference sequence). The CDR3 loop spans 16 amino acids. This CDR3 reads CSARDMGGGAINEQFF. The DNA for the CDR3 is TGCAGTGCTAGAGATATGGGGGGGGGGGCGATCAATGAGCAGTTCTTC.

This chain joins TRBV29-1 and TRBJ1-2; TRBD1 is a possible D gene (5 bases). Germline assignment: CDR1 SQVTM and CDR2 ANQGSEA. Trimming removed 6 bases at V and 3 bases at J, with 14 bases between. The CDR3 has 13 residues. The CDR3 loop is CSVFREWDYGYTF. The CDR3 DNA is TGCAGCGTCTTCAGGGAGTGGGACTATGGCTACACCTTC.

This clonotype was recorded at least ten times. As DNA, the CDR3 is TGCAGCGTTGCGGAGCGGGGGAACACCGGGGAGCTGTTTTTT. It specifies CSVAERGNTGELFF. The chain links TRBV29-1 to TRBJ2-2; 7 bases are shared with TRBD2. Germline V gene data show CDR1 as SQVTM and CDR2 as ANQGSEA. The trim removed 4 bases at V and 1 base at J, leaving 3 bases unmatched. This CDR3 is 14 amino acids long.

This clonotype has just a few counts. V gene TRBV5-1 combines with J gene TRBJ2-2; TRBD1 might be the D (6 bases). The CDR3 extends over 15 amino acids. CDR1 and CDR2 (germline): SGHRS, YFSETQ. V was pared by 3 bases and J by 2 bases, with 11 bases between. CDR3 DNA: TGCGCCAGCAGCTCGGGCAGGGGTAACACCGGGGAGCTGTTTTTT. Translated, it gives CASSSGRGNTGELFF. Full variable domain (missing parts from reference TRBV5-1 and TRBJ2-2): KAGVTQTPRYLIKTRGQQVTLSCSPISGHRSVSWYQQTPGQGLQFLFEYFSETQRNKGNFPGRFSGRQFSNSRSEMNVSTLELGDSALYLCASSSGRGNTGELFFGEGSRLTVL.

This clonotype was counted many times. The limits of the CDR3 on the DNA are not certain, so only TCRdb's listed CDR3 is given. The chain links TRBV28 to TRBJ1-6; the D segment call TRBD1 is taken from the table without a DNA check. The CDR3 has 20 residues if both end residues are counted. Germline V gene sequence: CDR1 MDHEN, CDR2 SYDVKM. The CDR3: CASSSSNRQGRVSYNSPLHF.